The 7 T cell receptor beta chains in this list originate from one sample, sequenced in a study of blood T cells in healthy people across ages. Sample-barcoded 5' priming and a J-beta primer mix drove a second PCR of roughly 7 to 11 cycles. Via MiXCR, TCRdb re-called the 5' RACE reads, giving one row per CDR3 protein. This table holds some 1.5 million distinct CDR3 sequences, 28% found once. Sequencing was carried out using blood. These receptors were collected from a woman in her twenties or thirties in good health.

This sequence joins TRBV7-2 and TRBJ2-5; the D is unclear. This CDR3 is built from 15 residues. Trimming removed 5 bases at V and 5 bases at J, with 18 bases between. Germline loops: CDR1 SGHTA, CDR2 FQGNSA. This chain's CDR3 is CASSTKRGIGETQYF. The CDR3 DNA sequence: TGTGCCAGCAGCACAAAACGTGGGATCGGCGAGACCCAGTACTTC.

The chain links TRBV10-2 to TRBJ2-5; D perhaps matches TRBD2 (5 bases). Judging by the DNA end, TRBJ2-7 fits better; the J call may be wrong. This CDR3 comprises 15 residues. Germline V gene sequence: CDR1 WSHSY, CDR2 SAAADI. The DNA for the CDR3 is TGCGCCAGCAGCAGTATTAGCGTCTCCTCCTACGAGCAGTACTTC. Translating it yields CASSSISVSSYEQYF.

The chain links TRBV29-1 to TRBJ1-1; possibly TRBD1 for D (6 bases). CDR1 is SQVTM and CDR2 is ANQGSEA in the germline V gene. The V end lost 5 bases, the J end lost 10 bases, and 11 bases lay between the germline ends. The length of the CDR3 is 10 residues. CDR3 in DNA: TGCAGCGTTTCAGGGGATAGAGCTTTCTTT. Its protein product is CSVSGDRAFF.

This clonotype was detected many times. The V and J genes are TRBV18 and TRBJ2-4, with 9 nucleotides matching TRBD1. Trimming removed 0 bases from V and 8 bases from J; junction bases left unmatched: 8. Looked up from germline, CDR1 is KGHSH and CDR2 is LQKENI. The length of the CDR3 is 16 residues. CDR3 DNA: TGTGCCAGCTCACCACCGGGACAGGGCCTAAGGGACATTCAGTACTTC. Translated, it gives CASSPPGQGLRDIQYF.

The V call is TRBV12-3 or TRBV12-4, the J call TRBJ2-6; D is unresolved. V was shortened by 8 bases and J by 6 bases, with 5 bases between the two germline ends. The CDR3 contains 11 residues. This CDR3 is CASRVANVLTF. CDR3 in DNA: TGTGCCAGCCGAGTGGCCAACGTCCTGACTTTC.

A note on this clonotype: The junction shows a germline mismatch at one end, possibly a read error. The chain uses TRBV20-1 and TRBJ2-1; the match to TRBD2 covers 9 bases. In germline, CDR1 is DFQATT, CDR2 SNEGSKA (reference sequence). This CDR3 is 14 amino acids long. The CDR3 protein is CSATGTSTYNEQVF. CDR3 nucleotide sequence: TGCAGTGCCACCGGGACTAGCACTTACAATGAGCAGGTCTTC.

The V gene is TRBV9, the J gene TRBJ2-5; D remains ambiguous. This CDR3 region has 16 residues. Trimming pared 0 bases from V and 11 bases from J, leaving 23 bases between. CDR1 is SGDLS, CDR2 YYNGEE, per germline. The CDR3 sequence is CASSVVGVSSYNEQYF. CDR3 in DNA: TGTGCCAGCAGCGTAGTGGGCGTAAGCTCCTACAATGAGCAGTACTTC.